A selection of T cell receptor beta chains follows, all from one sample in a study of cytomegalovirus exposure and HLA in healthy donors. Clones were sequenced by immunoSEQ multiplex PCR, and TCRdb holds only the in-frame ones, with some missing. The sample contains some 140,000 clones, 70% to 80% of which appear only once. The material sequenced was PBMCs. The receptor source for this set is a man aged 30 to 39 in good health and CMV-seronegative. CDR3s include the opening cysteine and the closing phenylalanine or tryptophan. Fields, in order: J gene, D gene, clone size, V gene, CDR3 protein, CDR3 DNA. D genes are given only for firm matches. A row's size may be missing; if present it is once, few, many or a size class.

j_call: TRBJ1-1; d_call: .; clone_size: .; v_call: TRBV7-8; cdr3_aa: CASSLEGAAFF; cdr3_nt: TGTGCCAGCAGCTTAGAAGGGGCGGCTTTCTTT
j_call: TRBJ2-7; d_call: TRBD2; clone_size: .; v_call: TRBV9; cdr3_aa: CASSVGASGEYYEQYF; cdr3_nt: TGTGCCAGCAGCGTAGGAGCTAGCGGGGAGTACTACGAGCAGTACTTC
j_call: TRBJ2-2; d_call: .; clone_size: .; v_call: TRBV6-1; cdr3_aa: CASLPTVSTGELFF; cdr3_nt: TGTGCCAGCCTACCTACAGTGAGCACCGGGGAGCTGTTTTTT
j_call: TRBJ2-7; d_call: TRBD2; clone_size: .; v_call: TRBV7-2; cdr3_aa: CASSSHGGDKTSYEQYF; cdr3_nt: TGTGCCAGCAGCTCCCACGGGGGGGACAAGACATCCTACGAGCAGTACTTC
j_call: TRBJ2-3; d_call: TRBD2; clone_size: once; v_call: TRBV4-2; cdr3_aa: CASSQAIAGGPTDTQYF; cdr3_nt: TGTGCCAGCAGCCAGGCGATAGCGGGGGGCCCCACAGATACGCAGTATTTT
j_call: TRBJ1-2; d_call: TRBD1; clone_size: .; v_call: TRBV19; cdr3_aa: CASSIGGTAPVGYTF; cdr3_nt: TGTGCCAGTAGTATTGGAGGGACAGCCCCGGTTGGCTACACCTTC
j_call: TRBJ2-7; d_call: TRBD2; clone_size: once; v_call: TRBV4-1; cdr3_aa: CASSQDSGGTYEQYF; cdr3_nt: TGCGCCAGCAGCCAAGATAGCGGGGGGACCTACGAGCAGTACTTC
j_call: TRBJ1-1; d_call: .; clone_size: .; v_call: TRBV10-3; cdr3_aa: CAIRSLINTEAFF; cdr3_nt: TGTGCCATCAGGTCCCTTATTAACACTGAAGCTTTCTTT
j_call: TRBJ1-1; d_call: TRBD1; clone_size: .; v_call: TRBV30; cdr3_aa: CACKRDRVNTEAFF; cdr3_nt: TGTGCCTGTAAGCGGGACAGGGTGAACACTGAAGCTTTCTTT
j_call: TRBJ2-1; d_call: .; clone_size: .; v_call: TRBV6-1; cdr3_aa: CASSDRVTGEGQFF; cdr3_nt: TGTGCCAGCAGTGATCGGGTAACGGGAGAGGGGCAGTTCTTC
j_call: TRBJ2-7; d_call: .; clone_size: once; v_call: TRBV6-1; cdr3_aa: CASSDLRVSEQYF; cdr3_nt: TGTGCCAGCAGTGATTTGCGCGTCTCCGAGCAGTACTTC
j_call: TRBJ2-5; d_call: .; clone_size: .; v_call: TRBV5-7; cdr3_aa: CASSLESQVPCSQETQYF; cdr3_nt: TGTGCCAGCAGCCTTGAGTCTCAGGTCCCGTGTTCCCAAGAGACCCAGTACTTC
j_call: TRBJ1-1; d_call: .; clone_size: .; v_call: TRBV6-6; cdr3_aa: CASSYSWGDEAFF; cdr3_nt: TGTGCCAGCAGTTACTCGTGGGGGGATGAAGCTTTCTTT
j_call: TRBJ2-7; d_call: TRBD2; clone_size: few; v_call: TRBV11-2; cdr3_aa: CASSRTSGRLYEQYF; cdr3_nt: TGTGCCAGCAGCCGGACTAGCGGAAGGCTCTACGAGCAGTACTTC
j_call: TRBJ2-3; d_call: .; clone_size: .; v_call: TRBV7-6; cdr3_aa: CASSRSGRTDTQYF; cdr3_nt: TGTGCCAGCAGCCGTAGCGGCCGCACAGATACGCAGTATTTT
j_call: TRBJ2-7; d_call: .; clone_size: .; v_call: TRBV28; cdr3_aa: CASRAAEEQYF; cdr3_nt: TGTGCCAGCAGAGCCGCTGAGGAGCAGTACTTC
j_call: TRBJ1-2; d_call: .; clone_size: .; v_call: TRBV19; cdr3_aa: CASSIRGGGGYTF; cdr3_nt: TGTGCCAGTAGTATACGTGGGGGCGGCGGCTACACCTTC
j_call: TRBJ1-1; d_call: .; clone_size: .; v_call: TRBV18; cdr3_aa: CASSSLDWMNTEAFF; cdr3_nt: TGTGCCAGCTCAAGCTTGGACTGGATGAACACTGAAGCTTTCTTT
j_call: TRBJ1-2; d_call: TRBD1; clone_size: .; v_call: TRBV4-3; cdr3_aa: CASSQDLGTGRNYGYTF; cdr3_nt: TGCGCCAGCAGCCAAGATCTGGGGACAGGGAGGAACTATGGCTACACCTTC
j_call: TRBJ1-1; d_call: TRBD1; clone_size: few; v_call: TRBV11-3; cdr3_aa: CASSYRGNTEAFF; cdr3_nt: TGTGCCAGCAGCTACAGGGGCAACACTGAAGCTTTCTTT
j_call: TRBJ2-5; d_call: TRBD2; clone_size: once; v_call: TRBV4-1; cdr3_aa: CASSQEVGVAGGRETQYF; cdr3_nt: TGCGCCAGCAGCCAAGAAGTTGGAGTAGCGGGGGGACGGGAGACCCAGTACTTC
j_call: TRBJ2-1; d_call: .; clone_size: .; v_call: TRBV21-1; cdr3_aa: CASVRASGRDGNEQFF; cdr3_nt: TGTGCCAGCGTTCGGGCTAGCGGGAGGGATGGCAATGAGCAGTTCTTC
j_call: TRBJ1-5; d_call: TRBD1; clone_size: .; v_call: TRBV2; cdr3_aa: CASTQGTGDQPQHF; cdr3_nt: TGTGCCAGCACTCAAGGGACAGGGGATCAGCCCCAGCATTTT
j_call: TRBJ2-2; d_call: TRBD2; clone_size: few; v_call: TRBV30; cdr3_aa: CAWVQRGSNTGELFF; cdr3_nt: TGTGCCTGGGTACAGCGGGGGTCGAACACCGGGGAGCTGTTTTTT
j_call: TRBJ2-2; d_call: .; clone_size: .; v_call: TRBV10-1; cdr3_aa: CASSESKRGTGELFF; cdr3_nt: TGCGCCAGCAGTGAGTCCAAAAGGGGCACCGGGGAGCTGTTTTTT
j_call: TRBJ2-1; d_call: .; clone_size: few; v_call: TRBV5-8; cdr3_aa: CASSSIERQQFF; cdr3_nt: TGTGCCAGCAGTAGTATCGAACGTCAGCAGTTCTTC
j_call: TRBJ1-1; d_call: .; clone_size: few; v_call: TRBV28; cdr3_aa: CASSTPGVGMNTEAFF; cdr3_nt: TGTGCCAGCAGTACACCGGGAGTAGGGATGAACACTGAAGCTTTCTTT
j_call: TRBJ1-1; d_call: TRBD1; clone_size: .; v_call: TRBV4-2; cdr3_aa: CASSRSQGQAQTEAFF; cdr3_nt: TGTGCCAGCAGTCGCTCCCAAGGACAGGCCCAGACTGAAGCTTTCTTT
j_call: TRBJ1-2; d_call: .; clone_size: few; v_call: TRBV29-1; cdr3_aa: CSVKIQKSFGYTF; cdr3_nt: TGCAGCGTTAAGATACAGAAGTCTTTTGGCTACACCTTC